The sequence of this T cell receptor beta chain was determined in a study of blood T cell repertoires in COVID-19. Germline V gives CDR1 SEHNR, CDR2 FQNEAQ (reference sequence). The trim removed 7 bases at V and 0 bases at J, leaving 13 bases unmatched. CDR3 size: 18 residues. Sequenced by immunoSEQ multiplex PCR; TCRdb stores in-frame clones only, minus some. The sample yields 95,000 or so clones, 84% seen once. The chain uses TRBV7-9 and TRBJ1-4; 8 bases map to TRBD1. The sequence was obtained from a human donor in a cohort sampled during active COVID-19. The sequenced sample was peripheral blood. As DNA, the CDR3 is TGTGCCAGCATGCGGACCACAGGGGGGACTTCAACTAATGAAAAACTGTTTTTT. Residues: CASMRTTGGTSTNEKLFF. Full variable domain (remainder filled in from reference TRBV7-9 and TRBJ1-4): DTGVSQNPRHKITKRGQNVTFRCDPISEHNRLYWYRQTLGQGPEFLTYFQNEAQLEKSRLLSDRFSAERPKGSFSTLEIQRTEQGDSAMYLCASMRTTGGTSTNEKLFFGSGTQLSVL.